The 21 T cell receptor beta chains reported below all come from one sample, sequenced in a study of read filtering for tumor transcriptome and immune sequencing (dated by TCRdb to about 2020). Sequencing took place on an Illumina HiSeq 4000. TCR libraries were built from approximately 400 ng RNA with the Immunoverse kit, using molecular barcoded adaptors covering alpha/delta and beta/gamma chains. TCRdb ran its own pipeline on the public reads, namely fastp trimming at Q25 and MiXCR clone calling, and kept in-frame beta chains. Rows matching on CDR3 protein sequence are summarized as one entry with the most common DNA and genes. This sample is represented by some 38,000 distinct CDR3 sequences; 13% to 15% of them were singletons. The ten largest clones add up to approximately 7% of the sample. Material for sequencing was a population of CD138-negative cells sorted from bone marrow. The cell subset or site label, read with the paper, signifies: bone marrow mononuclear cells depleted of CD138+ plasma/myeloma cells by negative magnetic selection. The receptors derive from a donor aged 40 or over with multiple myeloma.

This clonotype was recorded at least ten times. The V call is TRBV5-4, the J call TRBJ1-4; D call uncertain. With 0 bases removed from V and 4 bases from J, the gap between germline ends came to 7 bases. The CDR3 consists of 14 residues. Germline CDR1 SGHNT, CDR2 YYREEE (reference sequence). In DNA form, the CDR3 reads TGTGCCAGCAGCTTGGCCGGGTTTAATGAAAAACTGTTTTTT. Amino acid sequence: CASSLAGFNEKLFF.

At least ten counts were recorded for this clonotype. This rearrangement joins TRBV30 to TRBJ1-2, with unresolved D. CDR1 and CDR2 from the germline V gene are GTSNPN and SVGIG (reference sequence). This CDR3 comprises 13 residues. V lost 0 bases and J lost 5, with 10 bases in between. The CDR3 here is CAWSVKGSYGYTF. The CDR3 bases are TGTGCCTGGAGTGTTAAGGGATCATATGGCTACACCTTC. Using reference TRBV30 and TRBJ1-2 for the parts outside the CDR3, the full variable domain is SQTIHQWPATLVQPVGSPLSLECTVEGTSNPNLYWYRQAAGRGLQLLFYSVGIGQISSEVPQNLSASRPQDRQFILSSKKLLLSDSGFYLCAWSVKGSYGYTFGSGTRLTVV.

This clonotype came up many times. This sequence joins TRBV4-1 and TRBJ2-2; D remains ambiguous. The CDR3 consists of 17 residues. The V gene lost 0 bases and the J gene lost 0 bases, with 11 bases spanning the gap. Germline-derived CDR1 and CDR2 are MGHRA and YSYEKL. CDR3 DNA sequence: TGCGCCAGCAGCCAAGACGTGGCCAGTTCGAACACCGGGGAGCTGTTTTTT. Amino acid sequence: CASSQDVASSNTGELFF.

This clonotype was recorded many times. The rearrangement joins TRBV10-3 to TRBJ1-1; D gene unclear. Between the trimmed V and J ends, which lost 3 bases and 0 bases, there was a span of 17 bases. From germline, CDR1 is ENHRY and CDR2 SYGVKD. There are 17 residues in the CDR3. CDR3 amino acids: CAISEGGFRAMNTEAFF. The CDR3, as DNA: TGTGCCATCAGTGAAGGCGGGTTTAGAGCCATGAACACTGAAGCTTTCTTT.

This clonotype has a count of ten or more. The V gene is TRBV7-9, the J gene TRBJ2-3; 11 bases line up with TRBD2. The germline CDR1 and CDR2 sequences are SEHNR and FQNEAQ (reference sequence). The junction had 6 bases not matched to a gene; V was cut back by 5 bases and J by 8 bases. The CDR3 length is 14 residues. The CDR3: CASSPGLAGITQYF. The CDR3 nucleotides read TGTGCCAGCAGCCCAGGACTAGCGGGTATTACGCAGTATTTT.

This chain joins TRBV5-1 and TRBJ2-5; 7 bases are shared with TRBD1. This CDR3 is 16 amino acids long. The germline V gene has CDR1 SGHRS and CDR2 YFSETQ. Germline trimming cut 3 bases from V and 8 bases from J; bases unmatched to any gene: 16. For the CDR3, the DNA is TGCGCCAGCAGCTCAAGGCCGGGACAGATTAAGAGAACCCAGTACTTC. As protein: CASSSRPGQIKRTQYF. The whole variable domain, filled in from reference TRBV5-1 and TRBJ2-5, reads KAGVTQTPRYLIKTRGQQVTLSCSPISGHRSVSWYQQTPGQGLQFLFEYFSETQRNKGNFPGRFSGRQFSNSRSEMNVSTLELGDSALYLCASSSRPGQIKRTQYFGPGTRLLVL.

This clonotype came up many times. V usage is TRBV27 and J usage is TRBJ2-1, with a weak D call TRBD1 (6 bases). The germline gives CDR1 MNHEY, CDR2 SMNVEV (reference sequence). With 3 bases removed from V and 2 bases from J, the gap between germline ends came to 11 bases. The CDR3 contains 15 residues. The CDR3 DNA follows: TGTGCCAGCAGTTTTCTCGGGACACCCTACAATGAGCAGTTCTTC. Translated, it gives CASSFLGTPYNEQFF.

In regard to this clonotype: It differs at one base from a far larger clone, so likely a read error. The rearrangement joins TRBV10-2 to TRBJ2-1; 13 bases are shared with TRBD2. This CDR3 region has 14 residues. Germline values: CDR1 WSHSY, CDR2 SAAADI. The CDR3 DNA sequence: TGTGGCATCAATGGACTAGCGGGAGACAATGAGCAGTTCTTC. This codes for CGINGLAGDNEQFF.

This clonotype was detected many times. The chain employs TRBV30 and TRBJ2-6; no definite D call. Germline CDR1 reads GTSNPN; CDR2 reads SVGIG (reference sequence). The CDR3 has 14 amino acids. V was pared by 5 bases and J by 0 bases, with 8 bases between. In DNA, the CDR3 is TGTGCCTGGGCAAGACTCTCTGGGGCCAACGTCCTGACTTTC. Translated: CAWARLSGANVLTF.

This clonotype was seen at least ten times. The chain is built from TRBV20-1 and TRBJ2-1; D is ambiguous. The CDR3 has 11 amino acids. CDR1 is DFQATT, CDR2 SNEGSKA, per germline (reference sequence). Trimming left V 6 bases short and J 7 bases short, with 10 bases between. CDR3 sequence reads: CSATPLNEQFF. The CDR3 coding sequence is TGCAGTGCAACCCCCTTGAATGAGCAGTTCTTC.

V usage is TRBV6-2 or TRBV6-3 and J usage is TRBJ1-1; D may be TRBD1 (5 bases). This CDR3 has 15 residues. Germline values: CDR1 MNHEY, CDR2 SVGEGT. V shed 4 bases and J shed 5 bases, with 17 bases lying between them. CDR3 amino acids: CASSLGGGFGTEAFF. The DNA for the CDR3 is TGTGCCAGCAGTTTGGGGGGGGGATTTGGAACTGAAGCTTTCTTT.

This clonotype was found many times. CDR3 residues: CASSLDGTRYGYTF. CDR3 bases: TGTGCCAGCAGCTTAGATGGGACACGCTATGGCTACACCTTC. The rearrangement joins TRBV7-9 to TRBJ1-2; a possible D gene is TRBD1 (6 bases). Trimming removed 1 base from V and 4 bases from J, with 10 bases in between. The V gene's germline CDR1 is SEHNR and CDR2 FQNEAQ (reference sequence). CDR3 length equals 14 residues.

Concerning this clonotype itself: No conserved phenylalanine or tryptophan ends this CDR3, so it is likely a read error. This sequence joins TRBV5-1 and TRBJ1-5, with D unresolved. The CDR3 is 13 amino acids. Germline loops: CDR1 SGHRS, CDR2 YFSETQ. Written as DNA, the CDR3 is TGCGCCAGCAGCATAGATAGCGATCAGCCCCAGCATCTT. This codes for CASSIDSDQPQHL.

This clonotype was counted ten times or more. The CDR3 DNA reads TGTGCCAGCTCACCATCGTCACAGGCTGATTACGAGCAGTACTTC. It encodes CASSPSSQADYEQYF. The genes are TRBV18 and TRBJ2-7; tentatively, D is TRBD1 (5 bases). This CDR3 is 15 amino acids long. In germline, CDR1 is KGHSH, CDR2 LQKENI. V lost 2 bases to trimming and J lost 4 bases, with 15 bases between them.

This clonotype showed up many times. The chain uses TRBV6-5 and TRBJ1-1; D is unclear. CDR1 and CDR2 from the germline V gene are MNHEY and SVGAGI. The V gene lost 6 bases and the J gene lost 0 bases, with 8 bases spanning the gap. This CDR3 has 13 amino acids. The CDR3 protein is CASRAAMNTEAFF. In DNA, the CDR3 is TGTGCCAGCAGGGCAGCTATGAACACTGAAGCTTTCTTT.

The chain joins TRBV19 to TRBJ2-2, with a possible D match to TRBD1 (5 bases). The germline gives CDR1 LNHDA, CDR2 SQIVND (reference sequence). Trimming cost V 7 bases and J 4 bases, with 13 bases left between them. This CDR3 is built from 14 residues. CDR3 protein: CASKAPQGTGELFF. The CDR3 DNA reads TGTGCCAGTAAAGCCCCGCAGGGCACCGGGGAGCTGTTTTTT.

As to this clonotype: A much larger clone lies a single base off, so this may be a read error. V gene TRBV19 combines with J gene TRBJ2-1; D is possibly TRBD1 (5 bases). Between the trimmed V and J ends, which lost 4 bases and 6 bases, there was a span of 22 bases. Germline values: CDR1 LNHDA, CDR2 SQIVND (reference sequence). This CDR3 has 17 amino acids. CDR3 nucleotides: TGTGCCAGTAGTACACGATTCCTCGCAGGGCTTAGCAATGAGCAGTTCTTC. This sequence encodes CASSTRFLAGLSNEQFF.

This clonotype was seen repeatedly, ten times or more. The chain links TRBV29-1 to TRBJ2-4; the D gene is possibly TRBD1 (5 bases). The germline CDR1 and CDR2 sequences are SQVTM and ANQGSEA. This CDR3 is 13 amino acids long. The V end lost 4 bases, the J end lost 0 bases, and 7 bases lay between the germline ends. The CDR3 protein is CSVGQLAKNIQYF. The CDR3 DNA follows: TGCAGCGTTGGACAGTTAGCCAAAAACATTCAGTACTTC.

This clonotype came up a few times. The chain recombines TRBV28 with TRBJ2-1, with D possibly matching TRBD1 (6 bases). CDR1 MDHEN and CDR2 SYDVKM come from the germline V gene. Trimming stripped 2 bases from V and 2 bases from J, with 7 bases between. The CDR3 is 14 residues long. This chain's CDR3 is CASSLQGTYNEQFF. The CDR3, as DNA: TGTGCCAGCAGTTTACAGGGGACCTACAATGAGCAGTTCTTC.

This clonotype occurred many times. This chain uses TRBV6-2 or TRBV6-3 with TRBJ2-3, with a possible D match to TRBD2 (6 bases). V was cut by 5 bases and J by 2 bases, with 11 bases left in between. Germline V lookup: CDR1 MNHEY, CDR2 SVGEGT. The CDR3 sequence is 14 residues long. This chain's CDR3 is CASSLAPHTDTQYF. The CDR3 nucleotides read TGTGCCAGCAGTCTAGCGCCTCACACAGATACGCAGTATTTT.

J is TRBJ2-3 and V is TRBV20-1; D gene uncertain. This CDR3 is 10 amino acids long. Germline V gives CDR1 DFQATT, CDR2 SNEGSKA (reference sequence). The V and J ends lost 3 bases and 12 bases respectively, with 10 bases between them. CDR3 nucleotides: TGCAGTGCTAGCAGACCGCCCCAGTATTTT. This codes for CSASRPPQYF.